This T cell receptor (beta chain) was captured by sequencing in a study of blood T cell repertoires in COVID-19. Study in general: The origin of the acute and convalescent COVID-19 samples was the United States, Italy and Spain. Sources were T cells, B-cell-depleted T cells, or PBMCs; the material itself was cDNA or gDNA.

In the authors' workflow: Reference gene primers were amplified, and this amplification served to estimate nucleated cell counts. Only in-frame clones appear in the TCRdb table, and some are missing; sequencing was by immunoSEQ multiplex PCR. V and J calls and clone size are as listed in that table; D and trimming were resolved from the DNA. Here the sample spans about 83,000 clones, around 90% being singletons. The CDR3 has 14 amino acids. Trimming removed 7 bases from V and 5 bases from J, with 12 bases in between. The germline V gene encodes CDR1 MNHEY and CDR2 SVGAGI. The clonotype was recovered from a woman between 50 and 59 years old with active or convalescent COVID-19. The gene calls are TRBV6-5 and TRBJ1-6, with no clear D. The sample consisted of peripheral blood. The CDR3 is CASKGGWDNSPLHF. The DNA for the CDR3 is TGTGCCAGCAAAGGAGGTTGGGATAATTCACCCCTCCACTTT.